Here is one TCR beta chain with its context. Its antigen is unidentified. CDR3 length: 13 residues. Germline CDR1 is GTSNPN and CDR2 is SVGIG (reference sequence). V dropped 3 bases and J dropped 4; count of bases not matched to a gene: 3. The repertoire was sequenced with immunoSEQ multiplex PCR; TCRdb's copy has only in-frame clones and lacks some. The data show 65,000 or so clones, approximately 80% seen once. The sample comes from a study of T cells in localized non-small cell lung cancer. Findings of the study overall: Longer overall survival was linked to higher blood T cell density.

This clonotype was sampled from a man aged 40 to 75 with stage II lung adenocarcinoma. This sample comprised PBMCs, obtained before any cancer treatment. The chain has TRBV30 and TRBJ1-5, with 7 bases aligning to TRBD1. CDR3 sequence: CAWSLTGNQPQHF. In nucleotides, the CDR3 is TGTGCCTGGAGCCTGACAGGGAATCAGCCCCAGCATTTT.